This TCR beta chain was sequenced in a study of regulatory T cells in long-lasting Graves disease. CDR3 length equals 16 residues. Germline V lookup: CDR1 ENHRY, CDR2 SYGVKD. Trimming took 2 bases from V and 5 from J; bases not matched to a gene: 7. Time point reported: persistent/refractory GD, antithyroid drugs over 5 years with positive TRAb. There was RNA extracted from PBMCs, and the TCR library was made from it. CDR3 regions were amplified by Arm-PCR using iRepertoire HTBI primers to build TCR beta libraries. TCRdb used MiXCR to reprocess the multiplex PCR reads, holding one entry per CDR3 protein. Of some 430,000 distinct CDR3 sequences in the sample, around a fifth were seen once. This clonotype was seen many times.

The input for sequencing was peripheral blood mononuclear cells (PBMCs), taken when the disease was refractory, from a patient treated with antithyroid drugs. The receptor was derived from a female donor with Graves disease. The genes are TRBV10-3 and TRBJ2-5; 11 bases agree with TRBD2. The CDR3 nucleotides read TGTGCCATCAGTGAGGAGAGACTAGCGGGACTGGAGACCCAGTACTTC. Translation gives CAISEERLAGLETQYF.